These 9 T cell receptor beta chains were sequenced from one sample in a study of radiation and T cells in renal cell carcinoma. Time point in this sample: baseline pretreatment blood. Treatment in this sample: 15 Gy SBRT to primary tumor, nephrectomy 4 weeks later. Sequencing used immunoSEQ multiplex PCR; TCRdb keeps in-frame clones, though not all of them. The sample holds about 59,000 clones, roughly 79% seen once. This material consisted of blood, taken from a patient whose treatment included radiotherapy and nephrectomy. The receptors shown here come from a man aged 55 to 70 with renal cell carcinoma.

The CDR3 nucleotides are TGTGCCAGCAGCTTAGGGATCCAGATGCCTGTGGACACCGGGGAGCTGTTTTTT. This encodes CASSLGIQMPVDTGELFF. The rearrangement joins TRBV13 to TRBJ2-2; D uncertain. Germline V lookup: CDR1 PRHDT, CDR2 FYEKMQ (reference sequence). The CDR3 consists of 18 residues. V was shortened by 0 bases and J by 3 bases, with 17 bases between the two germline ends.

The chain uses TRBV28 and TRBJ2-3, with 13 bases matching TRBD2. The CDR3 is made up of 16 amino acids. V was pared by 6 bases and J by 6 bases, with 9 bases of the junction left unmatched. Germline V gives CDR1 MDHEN, CDR2 SYDVKM. The DNA for the CDR3 is TGTGCCAGCAGCCCAACTAGCGGGGGGGCCCGGGATACGCAGTATTTT. Translation: CASSPTSGGARDTQYF.

The rearrangement links TRBV27 to TRBJ2-7; TRBD1 agrees at 9 bases. This CDR3 has 16 residues. The V and J ends lost 5 bases and 3 bases, in that order; junction bases with no gene match: 11. In germline, CDR1 is MNHEY, CDR2 SMNVEV (reference sequence). The CDR3 is CASSPRTGATIYEQYV. In DNA, the CDR3 is TGTGCCAGCAGTCCCCGGACAGGGGCAACCATCTACGAGCAGTACGTC.

The chain is built from TRBV5-6 and TRBJ1-2, with 7 bases matching TRBD1. V dropped 1 base and J dropped 10; count of bases not matched to a gene: 7. This CDR3 region has 13 residues. Germline CDR1 and CDR2: SGHDT and YYEEEE. DNA for the CDR3: TGTGCCAGCAGCTTGCCAGGGGGGTTCGTCTACACCTTC. Its protein product is CASSLPGGFVYTF.

As concerns this clone: The germline gene is not matched at one end of the junction; a read error may be the cause. This CDR3 is also generated by other DNA sequences in the sample. The V gene is TRBV30, the J gene TRBJ2-1, with TRBD1 matching over 7 bases. Germline CDR1 GTSNPN, CDR2 SVGIG (reference sequence). The CDR3 is made up of 14 amino acids. The CDR3 nucleotides read TGTGCCTCATATGGGACAGTTGCAGGCGATGAACAGTTCTTC. Translating it yields CASYGTVAGDEQFF.

This chain links TRBV4-3 with TRBJ2-1, with 7 bases that match TRBD1. The germline CDR1 and CDR2 sequences are LGHNA and YSLEER. This CDR3 has 17 residues. V trimming: 0 bases; J trimming: 9 bases; junction bases outside the gene matches: 14. CDR3 bases: TGCGCCAGCAGCCAAGATCTGACAGGGCATGGGGACCCTGAGCAGTTCTTC. Translating gives CASSQDLTGHGDPEQFF.

The rearrangement joins TRBV19 to TRBJ1-2; possible D gene TRBD1, 5 bases. V was trimmed by 2 bases and J by 5 bases, leaving 21 bases between them. The CDR3 extends over 17 amino acids. CDR1 LNHDA and CDR2 SQIVND come from the germline V gene (reference sequence). CDR3 coding DNA: TGTGCCAGTAGTATAAGCTCGGGGCGGGGCGGAGAATATGGCTACACCTTC. It yields the protein CASSISSGRGGEYGYTF.

The chain carries TRBV11-2 and TRBJ1-4; the D is unclear. The CDR3 sequence is 15 residues long. Per the germline V gene, CDR1 is SGHAT and CDR2 is FQNNGV. V lost 5 bases to trimming and J lost 6 bases, with 16 bases between them. Here the CDR3 reads CASSPINTLDEKLFF. CDR3 nucleotide sequence: TGTGCCAGCAGCCCTATAAATACCCTTGATGAAAAACTGTTTTTT.

The chain has TRBV4-1 and TRBJ2-5, with D possibly being TRBD2 (6 bases). The germline V gene has CDR1 MGHRA and CDR2 YSYEKL. This CDR3 is built from 15 residues. Between the trimmed V and J ends, which lost 0 bases and 10 bases, there was a span of 18 bases. The CDR3 protein is CASSQDGDSRKVQYF. CDR3 nucleotide sequence: TGCGCCAGCAGCCAAGATGGGGACTCTCGAAAGGTCCAGTACTTC.